These T cell receptor beta chains were read from a single sample in a study of blood T cell repertoires in COVID-19. Some clones are missing from TCRdb's copy, which holds only in-frame ones; the method was immunoSEQ multiplex PCR. Among some 240,000 clones, about 81% were seen once, and the ten largest hold approximately 4%. The sample taken for sequencing was PBMCs or T cells enriched from blood (not recorded which). The receptors here all came from a man aged 30 to 45 with acute COVID-19. Both conserved end residues are part of each CDR3. Each record gives: D gene, V gene, clone size, J gene, CDR3 protein, CDR3 DNA. D genes are given only for firm matches. Clone size, where shown, is once, few, many, or a class for clones that have expanded.

TRBD2,TRBV5-6,-,TRBJ2-2,CASSLRREYTGELFF,TGTGCCAGCAGCTTGAGGCGGGAGTACACCGGGGAGCTGTTTTTT
-,TRBV5-4,-,TRBJ1-4,CASSSRSTNEKLFF,TGTGCCAGCAGCTCCCGGTCAACTAATGAAAAACTGTTTTTT
TRBD2,TRBV20-1,-,TRBJ2-3,CSASRPLSGGAGFGTDTQYF,TGCAGTGCTAGTCGTCCCCTCAGCGGGGGGGCCGGTTTTGGCACAGATACGCAGTATTTT
-,TRBV5-1,-,TRBJ2-6,CASTDSRSSGANVLTF,TGCGCCAGCACCGATTCCAGAAGCTCTGGGGCCAACGTCCTGACTTTC
-,TRBV28,-,TRBJ1-1,CASSHRDTRMNTEAFF,TGTGCCAGCAGTCACCGGGACACCCGGATGAACACTGAAGCTTTCTTT
TRBD2,TRBV24-1,-,TRBJ2-1,CATSDPTSGSIHEQFF,TGTGCCACCAGTGACCCAACTAGCGGGAGTATTCATGAGCAGTTCTTC
TRBD1,TRBV25-1,-,TRBJ1-1,CASSSYRGDTEAFF,TGTGCCAGCAGTTCCTACAGGGGGGACACTGAAGCTTTCTTT
-,TRBV13,many,TRBJ2-1,CASSLPGLIPYNEQFF,TGTGCCAGCAGCTTACCCGGACTCATTCCATACAATGAGCAGTTCTTC
-,TRBV6-1,-,TRBJ1-1,CASSEFVGRADSEAFF,TGTGCCAGCAGTGAATTCGTCGGTCGCGCTGACAGTGAAGCTTTCTTT
TRBD1,TRBV6-2/TRBV6-3,once,TRBJ1-5,CASSSARGQNQPQHF,TGTGCCAGCAGTTCCGCCAGGGGGCAAAATCAGCCCCAGCATTTT
TRBD1,TRBV18,-,TRBJ1-6,CASSQGQQRGSPLHF,TGTGCCAGCTCACAGGGACAGCAAAGGGGTTCACCCCTCCACTTT
-,TRBV5-1,few,TRBJ1-3,CASSLLGAGGGQSPMNTIYF,TGCGCCAGCAGCCTACTGGGGGCTGGGGGTGGACAGTCTCCTATGAACACCATATATTTT
TRBD1,TRBV2,-,TRBJ2-3,CASSELTGTTDTQYF,TGTGCCAGCAGTGAACTGACAGGGACCACAGATACGCAGTATTTT
TRBD2,TRBV7-6,-,TRBJ2-3,CASSASTSGGAKKSTDTQYF,TGTGCCAGCTCAGCTTCCACTAGCGGGGGGGCCAAAAAGAGCACAGATACGCAGTATTTT
-,TRBV11-2,-,TRBJ1-3,CASSLDRRRFSSGNTIYF,TGTGCCAGCAGCTTAGATCGTAGGAGATTTAGCTCTGGAAACACCATATATTTT
TRBD1,TRBV5-1,few,TRBJ2-1,CASSPLGTVNEQFF,TGCGCCAGCAGCCCGTTGGGGACAGTGAATGAGCAGTTCTTC
TRBD1,TRBV5-6,-,TRBJ1-1,CASSGDRSYTEAFF,TGTGCCAGCAGCGGGGACAGATCCTACACTGAAGCTTTCTTT
-,TRBV7-9,-,TRBJ1-4,CASQGQVEEKLFF,TGTGCCAGCCAGGGGCAGGTAGAGGAAAAACTGTTTTTT
TRBD1,TRBV27,once,TRBJ2-1,CASSSSGQGVNEQFF,TGTGCCAGCAGTTCCTCGGGACAGGGGGTCAATGAGCAGTTCTTC
-,TRBV27,-,TRBJ1-2,CASTSGYGYTF,-
TRBD1,TRBV6-2/TRBV6-3,-,TRBJ2-1,CASSYRQTGEPYNEQFF,TGTGCCAGCAGTTACCGTCAAACAGGGGAACCCTACAATGAGCAGTTCTTC
-,TRBV25-1,-,TRBJ1-4,CASMGVWGGGEKLFF,TGTGCCAGCATGGGAGTGTGGGGGGGCGGTGAAAAACTGTTTTTT
-,TRBV5-1,once,TRBJ2-2,CASSLGQDTGELFF,TGCGCCAGCAGCTTGGGACAGGACACCGGGGAGCTGTTTTTT
-,TRBV7-9,-,TRBJ2-3,CAGGTSSTDTQYF,TGTGCCGGGGGGACTTCTTCCACAGATACGCAGTATTTT
-,TRBV19,-,TRBJ1-5,CASTPGRANQPQHF,TGTGCCAGTACCCCCGGCAGGGCCAATCAGCCCCAGCATTTT
-,TRBV7-8,-,TRBJ2-1,CASSLDRDFYNEQFF,TGTGCCAGCAGCTTGGACCGGGACTTCTACAATGAGCAGTTCTTC
TRBD1,TRBV19,few,TRBJ1-1,CASSIRDRNTEAFF,TGTGCCAGTAGTATCCGGGACAGGAACACTGAAGCTTTCTTT
-,TRBV5-6,-,TRBJ2-3,CASSILIRTETTDTQYF,TGTGCCAGCAGCATTCTAATCAGGACAGAGACCACAGATACGCAGTATTTT
-,TRBV11-2,-,TRBJ2-3,CASSLAGGGTDTQYF,TGTGCCAGCAGCTTAGCCGGGGGAGGCACAGATACGCAGTATTTT
-,TRBV5-4,-,TRBJ1-2,CASSGLVEGYGYTF,TGTGCCAGCAGCGGCCTGGTGGAGGGGTATGGCTACACCTTC
TRBD2,TRBV3-1/TRBV3-2,-,TRBJ2-1,CASSRGGNEQFF,TGTGCCAGCAGCCGGGGGGGCAATGAGCAGTTCTTC
-,TRBV7-8,few,TRBJ1-1,CASSLGRLLNTEAFF,TGTGCCAGCAGCTTAGGCAGGCTACTGAACACTGAAGCTTTCTTT
TRBD1,TRBV6-5,-,TRBJ1-1,CASRDRAFTEAFF,TGTGCCAGCAGGGACAGGGCCTTTACTGAAGCTTTCTTT
TRBD1,TRBV4-1,-,TRBJ2-5,CASSQYTGVRETQYF,TGCGCCAGCAGCCAGTATACAGGGGTGAGAGAGACCCAGTACTTC
TRBD2,TRBV27,-,TRBJ2-1,CASSLSVGLAGGEQFF,TGTGCCAGCAGTTTATCGGTGGGACTAGCGGGAGGAGAGCAGTTCTTC
-,TRBV6-1,-,TRBJ1-2,CASSERLSGYTF,TGTGCCAGCAGTGAACGACTGTCTGGCTACACCTTC
TRBD2,TRBV5-1,-,TRBJ2-3,CASSSSVRESTDTQYF,TGTGCCAGCAGCTCGTCTGTGCGGGAGAGTACAGATACGCAGTATTTT
-,TRBV7-3,-,TRBJ1-1,CASSPRRWAEAFF,TGTGCCAGCAGCCCGAGGAGGTGGGCTGAAGCTTTCTTT
TRBD2,TRBV7-2,-,TRBJ2-1,CASSFLADDYNEQFF,TGTGCCAGCAGCTTTCTAGCGGATGATTACAATGAGCAGTTCTTC
-,TRBV4-2,few,TRBJ1-6,CASSPGTNNSPLHF,TGTGCCAGCAGCCCTGGTACAAATAATTCACCCCTCCACTTT
-,TRBV7-6,few,TRBJ1-1,CASSLSPGNTEAFF,TGTGCCAGCAGCCTTAGTCCAGGGAACACTGAAGCTTTCTTT
TRBD1,TRBV29-1,-,TRBJ1-2,CSVDPGTAGYTF,TGCAGCGTGGACCCCGGGACAGCCGGATACACCTTC
TRBD1,TRBV2,once,TRBJ1-4,CASKEGTGREKLFF,TGTGCCAGCAAGGAGGGGACAGGGAGGGAAAAACTGTTTTTT
-,TRBV3-1/TRBV3-2,-,TRBJ2-1,CASSQSSNNEQFF,TGTGCCAGCAGCCAATCCTCTAACAATGAGCAGTTCTTC
-,TRBV6-5,-,TRBJ2-6,CASSPLAGGANVLTF,TGTGCCAGCAGCCCCCTGGCAGGAGGGGCCAACGTCCTGACTTTC
TRBD1,TRBV9,-,TRBJ1-1,CASSPSNRGNTEAFF,TGTGCCAGCAGCCCATCAAACAGGGGGAACACTGAAGCTTTCTTT
-,TRBV27,few,TRBJ1-1,CASSQQSGVEAFF,TGTGCCAGCAGCCAGCAATCAGGGGTGGAAGCTTTCTTT
-,TRBV9,-,TRBJ1-3,CASSGQQTGSGNTIYF,TGTGCCAGCAGCGGACAACAAACTGGGTCTGGAAACACCATATATTTT
TRBD2,TRBV11-2,once,TRBJ2-1,CASSLAGGSSYNEQFF,TGTGCCAGCAGCTTAGCGGGGGGTAGCTCCTACAATGAGCAGTTCTTC
-,TRBV10-3,-,TRBJ1-1,CAISESGGSATEAFF,TGTGCCATCAGTGAGTCGGGAGGTTCTGCCACTGAAGCTTTCTTT
-,TRBV27,-,TRBJ1-5,CASSFGGVSNQPQHF,TGTGCCAGCAGTTTCGGGGGGGTTAGCAATCAGCCCCAGCATTTT
-,TRBV27,few,TRBJ2-1,CASSLTGRGWDNEQFF,TGTGCCAGCAGTTTAACGGGCAGGGGTTGGGACAATGAGCAGTTCTTC
-,TRBV2,-,TRBJ1-5,CASGQGYNQPQHF,TGTGCCAGCGGGCAGGGCTACAATCAGCCCCAGCATTTT
-,TRBV27,-,TRBJ2-2,CASSLTQGYTGELFF,TGTGCCAGCAGTTTGACCCAGGGATACACCGGGGAGCTGTTTTTT
-,TRBV7-9,-,TRBJ2-3,CASSNSIDTQYF,TGTGCCAGCAGCAATTCTATAGATACGCAGTATTTT